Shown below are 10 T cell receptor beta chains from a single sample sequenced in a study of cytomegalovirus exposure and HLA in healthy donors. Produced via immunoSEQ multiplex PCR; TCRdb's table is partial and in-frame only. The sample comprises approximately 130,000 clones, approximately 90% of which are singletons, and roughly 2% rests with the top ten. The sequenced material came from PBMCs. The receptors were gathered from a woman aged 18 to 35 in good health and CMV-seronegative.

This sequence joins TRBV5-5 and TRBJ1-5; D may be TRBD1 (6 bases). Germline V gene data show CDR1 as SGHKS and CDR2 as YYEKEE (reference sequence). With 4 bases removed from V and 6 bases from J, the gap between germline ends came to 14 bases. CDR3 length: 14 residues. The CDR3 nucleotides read TGTGCCAGCAGCGCCACAGGGTCTGGTCAGCCCCAGCATTTT. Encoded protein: CASSATGSGQPQHF.

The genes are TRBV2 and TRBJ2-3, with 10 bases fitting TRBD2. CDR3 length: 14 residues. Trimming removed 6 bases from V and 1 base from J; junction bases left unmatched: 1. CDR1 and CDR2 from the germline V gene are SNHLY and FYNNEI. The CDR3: CASRGTSGTDTQYF. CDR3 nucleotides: TGTGCCAGCAGGGGGACTAGCGGCACAGATACGCAGTATTTT.

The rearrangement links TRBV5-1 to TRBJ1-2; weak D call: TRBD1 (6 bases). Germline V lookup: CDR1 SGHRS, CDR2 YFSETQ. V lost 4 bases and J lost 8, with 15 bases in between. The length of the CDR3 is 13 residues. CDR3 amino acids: CASSPTTGRGYTF. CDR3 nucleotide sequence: TGCGCCAGCAGCCCAACGACAGGCAGGGGCTACACCTTC.

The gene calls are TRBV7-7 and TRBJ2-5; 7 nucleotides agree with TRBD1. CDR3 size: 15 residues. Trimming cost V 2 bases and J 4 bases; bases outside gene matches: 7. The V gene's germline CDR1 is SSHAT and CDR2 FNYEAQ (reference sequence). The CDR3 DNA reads TGTGCCAGCAGCTTAAACAGGGGTTTTGCAGAGACCCAGTACTTC. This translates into CASSLNRGFAETQYF.

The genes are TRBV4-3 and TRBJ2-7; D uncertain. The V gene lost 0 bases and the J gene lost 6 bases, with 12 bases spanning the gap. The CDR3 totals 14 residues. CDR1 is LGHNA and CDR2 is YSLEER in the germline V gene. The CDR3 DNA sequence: TGCGCCAGCAGCCAAGATCCAGGTATCTCCGAGCAGTACTTC. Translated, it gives CASSQDPGISEQYF.

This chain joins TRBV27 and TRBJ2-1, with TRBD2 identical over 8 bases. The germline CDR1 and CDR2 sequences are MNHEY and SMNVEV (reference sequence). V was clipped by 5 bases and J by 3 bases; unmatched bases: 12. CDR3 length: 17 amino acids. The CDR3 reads CASSIHGGAARYNEQFF. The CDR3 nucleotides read TGTGCCAGCAGTATACACGGGGGGGCGGCACGCTACAATGAGCAGTTCTTC.

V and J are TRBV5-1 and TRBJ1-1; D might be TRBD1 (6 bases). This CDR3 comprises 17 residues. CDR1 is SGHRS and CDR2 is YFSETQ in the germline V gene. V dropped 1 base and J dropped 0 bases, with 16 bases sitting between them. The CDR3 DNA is TGCGCCAGCAGCTTGAAAGAGAGGGACACTATGAACACTGAAGCTTTCTTT. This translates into CASSLKERDTMNTEAFF. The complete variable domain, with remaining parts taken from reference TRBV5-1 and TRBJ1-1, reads KAGVTQTPRYLIKTRGQQVTLSCSPISGHRSVSWYQQTPGQGLQFLFEYFSETQRNKGNFPGRFSGRQFSNSRSEMNVSTLELGDSALYLCASSLKERDTMNTEAFFGQGTRLTVV.

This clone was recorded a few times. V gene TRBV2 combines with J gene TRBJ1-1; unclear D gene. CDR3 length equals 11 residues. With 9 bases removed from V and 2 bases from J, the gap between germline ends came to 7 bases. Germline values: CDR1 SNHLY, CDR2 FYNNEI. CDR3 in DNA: TGTGCCAGAGAGATAAACACTGAAGCTTTCTTT. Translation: CAREINTEAFF.

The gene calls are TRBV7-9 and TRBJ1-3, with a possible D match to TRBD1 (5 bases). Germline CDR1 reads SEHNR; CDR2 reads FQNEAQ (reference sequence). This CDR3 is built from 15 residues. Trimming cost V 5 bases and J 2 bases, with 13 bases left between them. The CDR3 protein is CASSIVQGAGNTIYF. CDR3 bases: TGTGCCAGCAGCATCGTTCAGGGCGCTGGAAACACCATATATTTT.

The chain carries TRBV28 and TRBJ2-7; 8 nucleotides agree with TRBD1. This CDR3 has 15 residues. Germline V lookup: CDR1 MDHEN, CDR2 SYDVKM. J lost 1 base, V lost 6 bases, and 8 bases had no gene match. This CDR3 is CASRGQDSASYEQYF. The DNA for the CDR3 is TGTGCCAGCAGGGGACAGGACAGCGCTTCCTACGAGCAGTACTTC.